One sample yielded the 2 T cell receptor beta chains listed below, sequenced in a study of Graves' ophthalmopathy and Graves' hyperthyroidism. RNA transcripts served as template for amplifying TCR beta CDR3 sequences. First-round RT-PCR employed HTBI primers, with a second-round multiplex PCR after it. TCRdb re-called the multiplex PCR reads through MiXCR, storing one row per CDR3 protein. Here the sample spans over a million distinct CDR3 sequences, about two fifths being singletons. The sample consisted of peripheral blood or thyroid tissue (not recorded which). The receptors derive from an adult man with Graves' hyperthyroidism.

This clonotype was counted at least ten times. The J gene is TRBJ1-6, the V gene TRBV14; D remains ambiguous. CDR3 length equals 14 residues. V lost 2 bases and J 9 bases, leaving 11 bases between the germline ends. Germline V gives CDR1 SGHDN, CDR2 FVKESK. The CDR3 DNA sequence: TGTGCCAGCAGCCAATTATTCTTCGGTTCACCCCTCCACTTT. Its translation is CASSQLFFGSPLHF.

This clonotype was detected only a few times. This chain links TRBV7-2 with TRBJ1-1; D call uncertain. Trimming cost V 2 bases and J 1 base, with 8 bases left between them. The germline gives CDR1 SGHTA, CDR2 FQGNSA. The CDR3 has 14 amino acids. The CDR3 DNA reads TGTGCCAGCAGCTTAAATCCGAGGAACACTGAAGCTTTCTTT. Its protein product is CASSLNPRNTEAFF.